One and the same sample provided the 5 T cell receptor beta chains below, sequenced in a study of T cells after yellow fever vaccination. In TCRdb, the 5' RACE reads were re-called with MiXCR into one record per CDR3 protein. The repertoire includes 400,000 to 650,000 distinct CDR3 sequences, around a fifth of them detected once, and roughly 16% sits in the top ten. Specimen: PBMCs, collected about 20 days after the first yellow fever vaccination. These receptors were obtained from a man aged 18 to 35 who received the YFV17D yellow fever vaccine.

The chain combines TRBV18 with TRBJ1-5; TRBD1 might be the D (5 bases). Looked up from germline, CDR1 is KGHSH and CDR2 is LQKENI. The length of the CDR3 is 15 residues. Trimming cost V 6 bases and J 1 base, with 13 bases left between them. The CDR3: CASSQAGSSNQPQHF. The CDR3 coding sequence is TGTGCCAGCTCCCAGGCAGGGTCCAGCAATCAGCCCCAGCATTTT.

This clonotype was seen a few times. The genes are TRBV4-3 and TRBJ1-6; D is uncertain. V lost 0 bases and J 2 bases, leaving 17 bases between the germline ends. This CDR3 comprises 19 residues. Germline CDR1 and CDR2: LGHNA and YSLEER. In DNA, the CDR3 is TGCGCCAGCAGCCAAGAATGGGGAGAGTCCGGCGCCTATAATTCACCCCTCCACTTT. Amino acid sequence: CASSQEWGESGAYNSPLHF.

In this sample, this clonotype turned up a few times. The gene calls are TRBV6-1 and TRBJ2-3; D is possibly TRBD2 (7 bases). Germline CDR1 and CDR2: MNHNS and SASEGT. V was shortened by 8 bases and J by 7 bases, with 34 bases between the two germline ends. The CDR3 has 19 residues. The DNA for the CDR3 is TGTGCCAGCGGGGGGGCAAAAGGGGAAGGCCACCACCCGCAGCATACGCAGTATTTT. Translated, it gives CASGGAKGEGHHPQHTQYF.

This clonotype was seen more than once but under ten times. The gene calls are TRBV4-1 and TRBJ1-2, with TRBD1 matching over 7 bases. Germline values: CDR1 MGHRA, CDR2 YSYEKL. With V trimmed by 0 bases and J by 2 bases, 12 bases remained unmatched. This CDR3 has 18 amino acids. CDR3 nucleotide sequence: TGCGCCAGCAGCCAAGATACTTCCCTCAGGGGGGGCAACTATGGCTACACCTTC. It specifies CASSQDTSLRGGNYGYTF.

This clonotype was seen a few times. The rearrangement joins TRBV5-6 to TRBJ1-2, with D possibly matching TRBD1 (6 bases). Germline CDR1 and CDR2: SGHDT and YYEEEE. The ends were cut back, 1 base at V and 2 bases at J, with 15 bases in the middle. This CDR3 region has 16 residues. Here the CDR3 reads CASSLFVGDNNYGYTF. CDR3 nucleotide sequence: TGTGCCAGCAGCTTGTTCGTAGGGGACAACAACTATGGCTACACCTTC.